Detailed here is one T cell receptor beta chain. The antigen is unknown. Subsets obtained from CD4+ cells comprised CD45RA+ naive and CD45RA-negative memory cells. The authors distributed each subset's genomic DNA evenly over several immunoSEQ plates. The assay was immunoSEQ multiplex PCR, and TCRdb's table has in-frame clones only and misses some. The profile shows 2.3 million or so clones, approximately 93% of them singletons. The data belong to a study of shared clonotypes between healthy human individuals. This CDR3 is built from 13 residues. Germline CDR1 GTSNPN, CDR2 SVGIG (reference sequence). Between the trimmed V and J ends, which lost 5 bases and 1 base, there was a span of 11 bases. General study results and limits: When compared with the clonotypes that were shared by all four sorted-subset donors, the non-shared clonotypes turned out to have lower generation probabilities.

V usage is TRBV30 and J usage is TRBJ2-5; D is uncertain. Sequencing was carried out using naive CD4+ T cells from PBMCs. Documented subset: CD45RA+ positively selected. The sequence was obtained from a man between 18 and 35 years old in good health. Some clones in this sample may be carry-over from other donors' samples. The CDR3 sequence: CAWDKARQETQYF. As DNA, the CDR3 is TGTGCCTGGGATAAGGCCCGCCAAGAGACCCAGTACTTC.